This passage covers 32 T cell receptor beta chains from one sample sequenced in a study of CD8 T cells in ankylosing spondylitis (TCRdb year 2017). Beyond this particular receptor, the publication reports: A TCR beta motif of several highly homologous amino acid variants appeared characteristic of blood from ankylosing spondylitis patients.

Their recognized antigens are unknown. Libraries were constructed by 5' RACE. Instrument used: Illumina HiSeq 2500. In TCRdb, the public reads were trimmed at Q25 with fastp and aligned with MiXCR, with productive beta chains retained. Rows are combined by CDR3 protein, so each entry shows the most common genes and DNA. The sample contains fewer than 550,000 distinct CDR3 sequences, approximately 5.3% of them found a single time. 3% to 4.5% of the sample is taken by the ten largest. The specimen was blood, either unsorted or a sorted T cell fraction (not recorded which). The receptors were gathered from a male donor with ankylosing spondylitis.

This clonotype was seen ten or more times. The chain recombines TRBV12-3 or TRBV12-4 with TRBJ1-1; D is possibly TRBD1 (5 bases). Trimming removed 1 base at V and 4 bases at J, with 16 bases between. This CDR3 contains 16 residues. This CDR3 reads CASSLVGGPGGTEAFF. CDR3 nucleotide sequence: TGTGCCAGCAGTTTAGTCGGGGGACCGGGGGGCACTGAAGCTTTCTTT.

The DNA for the CDR3 is TGTGCCATCAGTGATTTAGCGGGAGGGCCGGAGTACAATGAGCAGTTCTTC. Its protein product is CAISDLAGGPEYNEQFF. This chain joins TRBV10-3 and TRBJ2-1; 11 bases agree with TRBD2. The CDR3 loop spans 17 amino acids. J was trimmed by 4 bases and V by 3 bases; bases with no gene match: 8. Germline V lookup: CDR1 ENHRY, CDR2 SYGVKD.

This clonotype was counted ten times or more. The chain employs TRBV7-9 and TRBJ2-7; 10 bases align to TRBD2. CDR1 and CDR2 from the germline V gene are SEHNR and FQNEAQ (reference sequence). The CDR3 consists of 14 residues. With V trimmed by 4 bases and J by 4 bases, 4 bases remained unmatched. CDR3 amino acids: CASSSGTSVYEQYF. Written as DNA, the CDR3 is TGTGCCAGCAGCTCCGGGACTAGCGTTTACGAGCAGTACTTC.

In this sample, this clonotype turned up many times. The chain combines TRBV15 with TRBJ1-1; a weak D match, TRBD1 (6 bases). Germline V lookup: CDR1 LNHNV, CDR2 YYDKDF (reference sequence). With 0 bases removed from V and 3 bases from J, the gap between germline ends came to 11 bases. The CDR3 spans 15 residues. Here the CDR3 DNA reads TGTGCCACCAGCAGAGATTACGCAGGGGACACTGAAGCTTTCTTT. This sequence encodes CATSRDYAGDTEAFF. The whole variable domain, filled in from reference TRBV15 and TRBJ1-1, reads DAMVIQNPRYQVTQFGKPVTLSCSQTLNHNVMYWYQQKSSQAPKLLFHYYDKDFNNEADTPDNFQSRRPNTSFCFLDIRSPGLGDTAMYLCATSRDYAGDTEAFFGQGTRLTVV.

At least ten counts were recorded for this clonotype. The chain combines TRBV4-3 with TRBJ2-4; 8 nucleotides agree with TRBD1. CDR3 size: 14 residues. Losses at the gene ends were 4 bases for V and 9 bases for J; bases not matched to a gene: 8. The germline V gene encodes CDR1 LGHNA and CDR2 YSLEER. Here the CDR3 DNA reads TGCGCCAGCAGCCGACAACAGGGGGACGGCATTCAGTACTTC. Residues: CASSRQQGDGIQYF.

Concerning this clonotype itself: A much larger clone lies a single base off, so this may be a read error. The chain joins TRBV20-1 to TRBJ2-1; D not resolved. The CDR3 runs to 14 residues. Trimming stripped 5 bases from V and 6 bases from J, with 17 bases between. Germline CDR1 DFQATT, CDR2 SNEGSKA (reference sequence). CDR3 nucleotides: TGCAGTGCTCTTCCGCGACCGAGGCCCAATGAGCAGTTCTTC. Protein: CSALPRPRPNEQFF.

This clonotype was counted at least ten times. The chain is built from TRBV5-5 and TRBJ1-5; D is ambiguous. V was trimmed by 2 bases and J by 7 bases, leaving 13 bases between them. The CDR3 spans 14 residues. Germline CDR1 SGHKS, CDR2 YYEKEE (reference sequence). DNA for the CDR3: TGTGCCAGCAGCTTCCGGGCTGAGGGCCAGCCCCAGCATTTT. It encodes CASSFRAEGQPQHF.

Many counts were recorded for this clonotype. V usage is TRBV15 and J usage is TRBJ1-2; 7 bases are a match to TRBD1. In germline, CDR1 is LNHNV, CDR2 YYDKDF (reference sequence). V lost 3 bases to trimming and J lost 8 bases; unmatched junction nucleotides: 3. The CDR3 runs 12 residues. The CDR3, as DNA: TGTGCCACCAGCAGCATGGGACAGGGCTACACCTTC. The encoded protein is CATSSMGQGYTF.

This clonotype was recorded at least ten times. The V call is TRBV28, the J call TRBJ2-3; D is possibly TRBD1 (6 bases). V lost 3 bases, J lost 2 bases, and 12 bases lay in between. Germline CDR1 reads MDHEN; CDR2 reads SYDVKM. This CDR3 has 15 residues. The CDR3 spells CASSFGQTYTDTQYF. DNA for the CDR3: TGTGCCAGCAGTTTTGGACAGACCTACACAGATACGCAGTATTTT.

This clonotype was seen at least ten times. The chain employs TRBV29-1 and TRBJ2-7; either TRBD1 or TRBD2 may fit D (5 bases each). This CDR3 spans 14 amino acids. The V end lost 6 bases, the J end lost 3 bases, and 18 bases lay between the germline ends. Germline CDR1 and CDR2: SQVTM and ANQGSEA. CDR3 region: CSVVSPGRNYEQYF. The CDR3 DNA follows: TGCAGCGTCGTTTCCCCGGGACGAAACTACGAGCAGTACTTC.

This clonotype was seen ten or more times. The rearrangement joins TRBV7-9 to TRBJ2-2; 13 positions agree with TRBD2. CDR3 size: 16 residues. V lost 5 bases to trimming and J lost 7 bases; unmatched junction nucleotides: 7. Germline CDR1 and CDR2: SEHNR and FQNEAQ (reference sequence). This chain's CDR3 is CASSRGLAGDGGELFF. The CDR3 DNA is TGTGCCAGCAGCCGAGGACTAGCGGGAGATGGCGGGGAGCTGTTTTTT.

This clonotype occurred a few times. In DNA, the CDR3 is TGTGCCAGCAGTGACCAGCCGGATAGCTCCTACAATGAGCAGTTCTTC. Translating it yields CASSDQPDSSYNEQFF. This chain links TRBV6-1 with TRBJ2-1; D remains unclear. V lost 3 bases and J 0 bases, leaving 12 bases between the germline ends. The CDR3 is 16 residues long. The germline CDR1 and CDR2 sequences are MNHNS and SASEGT.

This clonotype was seen repeatedly, ten times or more. The V gene is TRBV4-2, the J gene TRBJ2-1; TRBD1 aligns across 7 bases. The CDR3 has 14 residues. Germline trimming cut 3 bases from V and 8 bases from J; bases unmatched to any gene: 7. The V gene's germline CDR1 is LGHNA and CDR2 YNFKEQ. The chain's CDR3 is CASSHRDRAHEQFF. CDR3 coding DNA: TGTGCCAGCAGCCACCGTGACAGGGCCCATGAGCAGTTCTTC.

This clonotype showed up many times. This chain connects TRBV4-3 to TRBJ2-1; 11 nucleotides align to TRBD1. With V trimmed by 4 bases and J by 9 bases, 8 bases remained unmatched. CDR1 and CDR2 from the germline V gene are LGHNA and YSLEER. This CDR3 contains 15 residues. The CDR3 DNA follows: TGCGCCAGCAGCCTAGGGACAGGGGGTATCGCTGAGCAGTTCTTC. Translated: CASSLGTGGIAEQFF.

This clonotype was counted ten times or more. The chain combines TRBV6-2 or TRBV6-3 with TRBJ2-7; TRBD2 is a possible D gene (5 bases). The CDR3 sequence is 15 residues long. V lost 4 bases and J lost 0, with 13 bases in between. Germline lookup yields CDR1 MNHEY and CDR2 SVGEGT. CDR3 DNA sequence: TGTGCCAGCAGTTTCTTAGGACTCGTCTCCTACGAGCAGTACTTC. It encodes CASSFLGLVSYEQYF.

This clonotype has ten or more counts. This chain connects TRBV10-3 to TRBJ2-7, with unresolved D. Deletions cut 0 bases from V and 2 bases from J, with 8 bases between. This CDR3 comprises 14 residues. Germline V lookup: CDR1 ENHRY, CDR2 SYGVKD. CDR3 in amino acids: CAISESRGTYEQYF. CDR3 DNA: TGTGCCATCAGTGAGTCGCGCGGCACCTACGAGCAGTACTTC.

At least ten counts were recorded for this clonotype. This chain uses TRBV24-1 with TRBJ2-2; D remains unclear. Germline CDR1 is KGHDR and CDR2 is SFDVKD. The CDR3 is 12 amino acids. With 9 bases removed from V and 4 bases from J, the gap between germline ends came to 8 bases. DNA of the CDR3: TGTGCCACCGAAGGGCCCACCGGGGAGCTGTTTTTT. Translation gives CATEGPTGELFF.

This clonotype was found many times. The chain combines TRBV20-1 with TRBJ2-7; 9 bases agree with TRBD2. The germline V gene encodes CDR1 DFQATT and CDR2 SNEGSKA (reference sequence). There are 14 residues in the CDR3. The V segment lost 4 bases and the J segment 6 bases; nucleotides outside the gene matches: 10. CDR3 in DNA: TGCAGTGCTATATCCGGGACTAGCTCTTTCGAGCAGTACTTC. This translates into CSAISGTSSFEQYF.

This clonotype was picked up many times. This chain uses TRBV20-1 with TRBJ1-2; TRBD1 might be the D (6 bases). With 8 bases removed from V and 6 bases from J, the gap between germline ends came to 16 bases. Germline V CDR1 and CDR2: DFQATT, SNEGSKA (reference sequence). The CDR3 covers 12 residues. CDR3 protein: CSRSYGGDGYTF. Here the CDR3 DNA reads TGCAGTAGATCCTATGGGGGCGATGGCTACACCTTC.

This clonotype was seen at least ten times. V usage is TRBV5-1 and J usage is TRBJ2-2, with D perhaps TRBD2 (6 bases). The germline CDR1 and CDR2 sequences are SGHRS and YFSETQ. Trimming pared 3 bases from V and 2 bases from J, leaving 14 bases between. The CDR3 has 16 amino acids. CDR3 region: CASSSMRGFNTGELFF. In nucleotides, the CDR3 is TGCGCCAGCAGCTCCATGCGGGGATTTAACACCGGGGAGCTGTTTTTT. Supplemented by reference TRBV5-1 and TRBJ2-2, the full variable domain reads KAGVTQTPRYLIKTRGQQVTLSCSPISGHRSVSWYQQTPGQGLQFLFEYFSETQRNKGNFPGRFSGRQFSNSRSEMNVSTLELGDSALYLCASSSMRGFNTGELFFGEGSRLTVL.

This clonotype was counted many times. CDR3 loop: CSALRQGRGTEAFF. The CDR3 coding sequence is TGCAGTGCTCTTCGACAGGGTCGTGGCACTGAAGCTTTCTTT. This chain connects TRBV20-1 to TRBJ1-1; the match to TRBD1 covers 7 bases. In germline, CDR1 is DFQATT, CDR2 SNEGSKA (reference sequence). V lost 5 bases, J lost 4 bases, and 10 bases stayed unmatched. The CDR3 extends over 14 amino acids.

The table lists this clonotype with many counts. The V gene is TRBV5-1, the J gene TRBJ1-1; unclear D gene. The CDR3 spans 11 residues. In germline, CDR1 is SGHRS, CDR2 YFSETQ. Trimming took off 5 bases at V and 9 bases at J, with 11 bases between the two ends. In DNA, the CDR3 is TGCGCCAGCAGTGAAGGTTTAAAAGCTTTCTTT. As protein: CASSEGLKAFF.

This clonotype was recorded at least ten times. This sequence joins TRBV3-1 and TRBJ2-1; the D is unclear. The germline V gene encodes CDR1 LGHDT and CDR2 YNNKEL (reference sequence). The CDR3 has 12 amino acids. V was cut by 0 bases and J by 10 bases, with 7 bases left in between. This CDR3 is CASSQENLEQFF. The CDR3 DNA reads TGTGCCAGCAGCCAAGAGAACCTGGAGCAGTTCTTC.

The chain is built from TRBV5-5 and TRBJ2-2; D is possibly TRBD2 (7 bases). V was trimmed by 0 bases and J by 5 bases, leaving 20 bases between them. CDR3 length: 18 amino acids. Germline V gene sequence: CDR1 SGHKS, CDR2 YYEKEE (reference sequence). The DNA for the CDR3 is TGTGCCAGCAGCTTGGATGTCGCGGGGGCTAGACGGACCGGGGAGCTGTTTTTT. Its protein is CASSLDVAGARRTGELFF.

This clonotype was recorded at least ten times. The chain joins TRBV20-1 to TRBJ1-6; D not resolved. Trimming took off 6 bases at V and 6 bases at J, with 12 bases between the two ends. Germline V gene sequence: CDR1 DFQATT, CDR2 SNEGSKA (reference sequence). The length of the CDR3 is 13 residues. The CDR3 here is CSAPVGRNSPLHF. In nucleotides, the CDR3 is TGCAGTGCCCCGGTGGGCCGTAATTCACCCCTCCACTTT.

Many counts were recorded for this clonotype. This chain uses TRBV28 with TRBJ2-3; D unresolved. CDR1 and CDR2 from the germline V gene are MDHEN and SYDVKM. Deletions cut 5 bases from V and 5 bases from J, with 5 bases between. The CDR3 spans 11 residues. The CDR3 region is CASSPEDTQYF. CDR3 DNA sequence: TGTGCCAGCAGTCCAGAAGATACGCAGTATTTT.

This clonotype occurred many times. CDR3 DNA sequence: TGTGCCAGCAGCCGGGGGACAGCCGGATTCTATGGCTACACCTTC. Translation: CASSRGTAGFYGYTF. The gene calls are TRBV4-2 and TRBJ1-2, with TRBD1 identical over 7 bases. The CDR3 is 15 amino acids. CDR1 and CDR2 (germline): LGHNA, YNFKEQ. V lost 4 bases and J lost 4; bases outside the gene matches: 9.

The table lists this clonotype with many counts. CDR3 nucleotide sequence: TGCAGCGTTAAGGACAGGGGGTCGGCCTACGAGCAGTACTTC. This gives the protein CSVKDRGSAYEQYF. The genes are TRBV29-1 and TRBJ2-7, with TRBD1 identical over 10 bases. Germline loops: CDR1 SQVTM, CDR2 ANQGSEA. The CDR3 length is 14 residues. The ends lost 5 bases at V and 2 bases at J; junction bases unmatched: 6.

The sample holds many counts of this clonotype. The chain is built from TRBV20-1 and TRBJ1-2, with D possibly being TRBD1 (5 bases). CDR1 and CDR2 from the germline V gene are DFQATT and SNEGSKA (reference sequence). This CDR3 spans 17 amino acids. The germline V and J ends were trimmed by 3 bases and 6 bases, with 26 bases remaining between them. The CDR3 here is CSASGTYGTAYGDGYTF. In DNA form, the CDR3 reads TGCAGTGCTAGTGGAACTTATGGGACCGCTTATGGGGATGGCTACACCTTC.

This clonotype was observed many times. The chain is built from TRBV7-2 and TRBJ1-5, with unresolved D. The CDR3 extends over 15 amino acids. V shed 1 base and J shed 0 bases, with 7 bases lying between them. Germline-derived CDR1 and CDR2 are SGHTA and FQGNSA. The CDR3 DNA follows: TGTGCCAGCAGCTTAGAGTTGTATAGCAATCAGCCCCAGCATTTT. It codes for CASSLELYSNQPQHF.

There are many counts of this clonotype. The chain carries TRBV10-3 and TRBJ2-7, with 13 nucleotides matching TRBD2. This CDR3 has 17 amino acids. Trimming cost V 7 bases and J 2 bases; bases outside gene matches: 11. Germline CDR1 ENHRY, CDR2 SYGVKD. As DNA, the CDR3 is TGTGCCATCACCCCCGGACTAGCGGGAGCGGGGACCTACGAGCAGTACTTC. Translating gives CAITPGLAGAGTYEQYF.

This clonotype turned up a few times. V gene TRBV2 combines with J gene TRBJ1-5; possibly TRBD1 for D (5 bases). The CDR3 totals 15 residues. V lost 3 bases to trimming and J lost 3 bases, with 12 bases between them. In germline, CDR1 is SNHLY, CDR2 FYNNEI. The CDR3 DNA reads as TGTGCCAGCAGTGAGGTTTTAGGGGACAATCAGCCCCAGCATTTT. Its protein is CASSEVLGDNQPQHF.